The subject of this entry is one T cell receptor (beta chain). Its target is unknown. The assay was immunoSEQ multiplex PCR, and TCRdb's table has in-frame clones only and misses some. The sample includes 35,000 to 45,000 clones, roughly nine tenths seen only once; the top ten take about 2.6%. This record comes from a study of a mutant IDH1 vaccine in newly diagnosed glioma. Overall study: Patients received eight vaccinations in weeks 1, 3, 5, 7, 11, 15, 19, 23. Most patients had radiochemotherapy with temozolomide before enrollment; others had one alone. Study-level results: Immune responses induced by vaccination arose in 93.3% of the patients.

The CDR3 extends over 16 amino acids. Germline CDR1 is MNHEY and CDR2 is SMNVEV (reference sequence). V lost 2 bases to trimming and J lost 3 bases; unmatched junction nucleotides: 7. The time point denotes: week 5, during vaccination. With topical imiquimod, each dose of the vaccine consisted of 300 ug of mutant IDH1 20-mer peptide. The chain joins TRBV27 to TRBJ2-7, with TRBD2 matching over 10 bases. The receptor was isolated from a man between 50 and 59 years old with glioma. The source was PBMCs, collected from a glioma patient whose treatment included an IDH1 peptide vaccine. The CDR3, as DNA: TGTGCCAGCAGTTTACGGGGACTAGCGAGAAGCTACGAGCAGTACTTC. This sequence encodes CASSLRGLARSYEQYF.